This TCR beta chain was sequenced in a study of identical twins' blood T cells. Both ends of each TCR cDNA library bore sample-specific barcodes. TCRdb fed the 5' RACE reads into MiXCR, producing one record per CDR3 protein. Among 350,000 to 400,000 distinct CDR3 sequences listed, over 25% were seen once. Findings and caveats of the study: Twins shared about as many clonotypes as their cloneset sizes predicted. Twins shared more top CDR3 clonotypes than unrelated donors did.

Reared together, all three twin pairs probably met the same infectious agents and vaccines. CDR1 SGHRS and CDR2 YFSETQ come from the germline V gene. V gave up 4 bases and J gave up 0 bases, with 7 bases separating them. There are 13 residues in the CDR3. With regard to this clonotype: No antigen is known for it.

The chain combines TRBV5-1 with TRBJ1-1; D uncertain. The sample comprised PBMCs. The receptor was derived from a woman aged 18 to 50 in good health. CDR3 sequence: CASSPAVNTEAFF. In DNA, the CDR3 is TGCGCCAGCAGCCCGGCAGTGAACACTGAAGCTTTCTTT.